Following are 29 T cell receptor beta chains from one sample sequenced in a study of early T cells in non-severe SARS-CoV-2 infection (dated by TCRdb to the early 2020s). Library generation was performed with 5' RACE. Instrument used: NextSeq 500. The public reads were reprocessed in TCRdb via fastp at Q25 and MiXCR, keeping in-frame beta chains. One record per CDR3 amino acid sequence lists the most common genes and DNA. This sample lists about 60,000 distinct CDR3 sequences; about 15% were detected once. The ten largest account for about a tenth of the sample. The sequences come from whole blood, collected at baseline. These receptor sequences come from an adult who was a healthcare worker with PCR-confirmed SARS-CoV-2 infection or an uninfected control (not recorded which).

The sample holds a few counts of this clonotype. The chain joins TRBV28 to TRBJ1-3, with a possible D match to TRBD1 (5 bases). Germline V gene sequence: CDR1 MDHEN, CDR2 SYDVKM. The CDR3 consists of 13 residues. V was trimmed by 7 bases and J by 4 bases, leaving 11 bases between them. The DNA of the CDR3 is TGTGCCAGCACCCTGACAGCAGGAAACACCATATATTTT. Translation gives CASTLTAGNTIYF.

This clonotype was detected ten times or more. The chain employs TRBV19 and TRBJ1-5, with 11 nucleotides matching TRBD1. CDR3 length equals 13 residues. The junction had 3 bases not matched to a gene; V was cut back by 8 bases and J by 6 bases. The germline gives CDR1 LNHDA, CDR2 SQIVND (reference sequence). The CDR3 nucleotides read TGTGCCAGTGGACAGGGGGCTGGTCAGCCCCAGCATTTT. Its translation: CASGQGAGQPQHF.

V gene TRBV6-6 combines with J gene TRBJ1-4; 9 nucleotides match TRBD1. CDR1 and CDR2 from the germline V gene are MNHNY and SVGAGI (reference sequence). Germline trimming cut 11 bases from V and 5 bases from J; bases unmatched to any gene: 9. The CDR3 runs 14 residues. CDR3 residues: CALSPGQGNEKLFF. The CDR3 region has the DNA TGTGCCCTATCTCCGGGACAGGGAAATGAAAAACTGTTTTTT.

This clonotype was picked up a small number of times. The chain carries TRBV7-9 and TRBJ1-1; 7 positions match TRBD1. The germline CDR1 and CDR2 sequences are SEHNR and FQNEAQ (reference sequence). The trim removed 8 bases at V and 4 bases at J, leaving 7 bases unmatched. The CDR3 sequence is 13 residues long. CDR3 bases: TGTGCCAGCGGAAGACAGGGTGGCACTGAAGCTTTCTTT. Its protein product is CASGRQGGTEAFF.

This clonotype was seen more than once but under ten times. The chain carries TRBV5-6 and TRBJ2-7; D ambiguous. Germline lookup yields CDR1 SGHDT and CDR2 YYEEEE. The CDR3 spans 14 residues. V lost 0 bases and J 5 bases, leaving 12 bases between the germline ends. The CDR3 bases are TGTGCCAGCAGCTTGGCCGTGGCTCGCCACGAGCAGTACTTC. Residues: CASSLAVARHEQYF.

The gene calls are TRBV5-1 and TRBJ1-5; D remains unclear. Germline-derived CDR1 and CDR2 are SGHRS and YFSETQ. The CDR3 is 13 residues long. The germline V and J ends were trimmed by 4 bases and 3 bases, with 8 bases remaining between them. DNA of the CDR3: TGCGCCAGCAGCGAAGAGATCAATCAGCCCCAGCATTTT. Translation gives CASSEEINQPQHF.

This clonotype has more than one count but fewer than ten. The chain couples TRBV7-8 to TRBJ2-2; TRBD2 aligns across 14 bases. The CDR3 covers 17 residues. Germline V gene sequence: CDR1 SGHVS, CDR2 FQNEAQ. After removal of 5 bases from V and 4 bases from J, the junction contained 6 bases not matched to a gene. The CDR3 is CASSRGTSGGGTGELFF. The CDR3 bases are TGTGCCAGCAGCCGCGGGACTAGCGGGGGCGGCACCGGGGAGCTGTTTTTT. Filled out from reference TRBV7-8 and TRBJ2-2, the complete variable domain reads GAGVSQSPRYKVAKRGQDVALRCDPISGHVSLFWYQQALGQGPEFLTYFQNEAQLDKSGLPSDRFFAERPEGSVSTLKIQRTQQEDSAVYLCASSRGTSGGGTGELFFGEGSRLTVL.

In this sample, this clonotype turned up a few times. The chain has TRBV29-1 and TRBJ2-2, with 7 bases fitting TRBD1. The V and J ends lost 7 bases and 3 bases, in that order; junction bases with no gene match: 5. The germline V gene encodes CDR1 SQVTM and CDR2 ANQGSEA. The CDR3 covers 13 residues. The CDR3, as DNA: TGCAGCGGAGGGGGCAGGGACACCGGGGAGCTGTTTTTT. Protein: CSGGGRDTGELFF.

With respect to this clonotype: Sequence at one end of the junction differs from germline and may be a read error. The V and J genes are TRBV11-3 and TRBJ2-5; possibly TRBD1 for D (5 bases). Germline CDR1 and CDR2: SGHNT and YENEEA. The CDR3 spans 13 residues. In nucleotides, the CDR3 is TGTGCCAGCAGCTTAGGGGGCCAAGGGACCCAGTACTTC. This codes for CASSLGGQGTQYF.

This clonotype was counted between two and nine times. The gene calls are TRBV10-3 and TRBJ1-2; D gene uncertain. Germline lookup yields CDR1 ENHRY and CDR2 SYGVKD. This CDR3 is built from 13 residues. V was pared by 0 bases and J by 5 bases, with 7 bases between. The CDR3 DNA follows: TGTGCCATCAGTGAGTCGTCTGGGTATGGCTACACCTTC. Translation: CAISESSGYGYTF.

Only a few counts were recorded for this clonotype. This chain's CDR3 is CAWSAARSDSPLHF. DNA for the CDR3: TGTGCCTGGAGCGCGGCCCGATCGGATTCACCCCTCCACTTT. The chain is built from TRBV30 and TRBJ1-6; no definite D call. CDR3 size: 14 residues. The V end lost 3 bases, the J end lost 8 bases, and 14 bases lay between the germline ends. Per germline, CDR1 GTSNPN and CDR2 SVGIG (reference sequence).

The chain has TRBV7-2 and TRBJ2-1; the D gene could be TRBD1 or TRBD2 (5 bases each). The CDR3 spans 16 residues. Germline CDR1 is SGHTA and CDR2 is FQGNSA. V was pared by 1 base and J by 0 bases, with 10 bases between. CDR3 sequence: CASSLGGTGSYNEQFF. The DNA for the CDR3 is TGTGCCAGCAGCTTAGGAGGGACGGGCTCCTACAATGAGCAGTTCTTC.

This clonotype was counted a few times. This chain uses TRBV18 with TRBJ2-7; 9 bases fit TRBD2. The CDR3 runs 17 residues. V trimming: 3 bases; J trimming: 3 bases; junction bases outside the gene matches: 12. The germline V gene encodes CDR1 KGHSH and CDR2 LQKENI. Here the CDR3 reads CASSPFFAGLAFYEQYF. CDR3 nucleotides: TGTGCCAGCTCACCCTTCTTTGCTGGACTAGCGTTCTACGAGCAGTACTTC. Supplemented by reference TRBV18 and TRBJ2-7, the full variable domain reads NAGVMQNPRHLVRRRGQEARLRCSPMKGHSHVYWYRQLPEEGLKFMVYLQKENIIDESGMPKERFSAEFPKEGPSILRIQQVVRGDSAAYFCASSPFFAGLAFYEQYFGPGTRLTVT.

This clonotype was picked up a small number of times. The chain links TRBV20-1 to TRBJ1-3; the match to TRBD1 covers 10 bases. This CDR3 spans 14 amino acids. The J segment lost 4 bases and the V segment lost 8 bases, leaving 8 bases of the junction unmatched. Germline CDR1 DFQATT, CDR2 SNEGSKA (reference sequence). The CDR3 loop is CSFAGTGDGNTIYF. The CDR3 nucleotides are TGCAGTTTTGCCGGGACAGGGGACGGAAACACCATATATTTT.

This clonotype was observed at least ten times. CDR3 coding DNA: TGTGCCAGCAGTTACTTGGGCGGCTCCTACAATGAGCAGTTCTTC. Its protein is CASSYLGGSYNEQFF. The chain employs TRBV6-2 or TRBV6-3 and TRBJ2-1; unclear D gene. V was clipped by 1 base and J by 0 bases, with 7 bases between them. The CDR3 loop spans 15 amino acids. Per germline, CDR1 MNHEY and CDR2 SVGEGT.

The gene calls are TRBV7-7 and TRBJ1-3, with D uncertain. CDR3 length equals 13 residues. CDR1 and CDR2 (germline): SSHAT, FNYEAQ (reference sequence). V was shortened by 6 bases and J by 2 bases, with 8 bases between the two germline ends. Written as DNA, the CDR3 is TGTGCCAGCAGTTCAGGCGCTGGAAACACCATATATTTT. Translated: CASSSGAGNTIYF.

This clonotype was detected many times. The chain joins TRBV20-1 to TRBJ2-7; D might be TRBD1 (5 bases). Germline V CDR1 and CDR2: DFQATT, SNEGSKA (reference sequence). Trimming pared 2 bases from V and 2 bases from J, leaving 13 bases between. The CDR3 length is 14 residues. CDR3 protein: CSARQGAGPYEQYF. In DNA, the CDR3 is TGCAGTGCTAGACAAGGGGCCGGACCCTACGAGCAGTACTTC.

This clonotype was recorded many times. The chain is built from TRBV6-1 and TRBJ2-3, with D possibly called TRBD1 or TRBD2 (6 bases each). The germline gives CDR1 MNHNS, CDR2 SASEGT. V was shortened by 0 bases and J by 1 base, with 11 bases between the two germline ends. This CDR3 region has 16 residues. The CDR3 reads CASSEAPGEGTDTQYF. In DNA, the CDR3 is TGTGCCAGCAGTGAAGCCCCAGGGGAGGGCACAGATACGCAGTATTTT.

This clonotype has a handful of counts. The CDR3 DNA sequence: TGTGCCAGCAGCCAACAGCGGGGCCGAGCCCTCTCCTACGAGCAGTACTTC. Protein product: CASSQQRGRALSYEQYF. V and J are TRBV4-2 and TRBJ2-7, with TRBD2 identical over 7 bases. The CDR3 runs 17 residues. In germline, CDR1 is LGHNA, CDR2 YNFKEQ. With V trimmed by 2 bases and J by 0 bases, 10 bases remained unmatched.

A few counts support this clonotype. The chain joins TRBV5-6 to TRBJ1-2; D gene unclear. The CDR3 spans 14 residues. Germline V lookup: CDR1 SGHDT, CDR2 YYEEEE. The ends were cut back, 0 bases at V and 3 bases at J, with 9 bases in the middle. This CDR3 is CASSLGPAYYGYTF. In DNA form, the CDR3 reads TGTGCCAGCAGCTTGGGGCCGGCGTACTATGGCTACACCTTC.

The V gene is TRBV6-5, the J gene TRBJ2-6; D is undetermined. The CDR3 contains 15 residues. CDR1 is MNHEY and CDR2 is SVGAGI in the germline V gene. Trimming removed 7 bases from V and 3 bases from J, with 13 bases in between. CDR3 coding DNA: TGTGCCAGCACCATAGGGATTGGTGGGGCCAACGTCCTGACTTTC. Amino acids: CASTIGIGGANVLTF.

The V gene is TRBV6-2 or TRBV6-3, the J gene TRBJ1-1, with D hard to call. Trimming shortened V by 6 bases and J by 5 bases, and 10 bases separated the two germline ends. The CDR3 runs to 12 residues. Per germline, CDR1 MNHEY and CDR2 SVGEGT. The CDR3 spells CASRTWETEAFF. CDR3 bases: TGTGCCAGCAGGACGTGGGAAACTGAAGCTTTCTTT.

This sequence joins TRBV10-1 and TRBJ2-3; D is possibly TRBD1 or TRBD2 (5 bases each). The germline V gene has CDR1 WNHNN and CDR2 SYGVQD (reference sequence). The CDR3 length is 13 residues. Trimming cost V 5 bases and J 2 bases, with 8 bases left between them. The CDR3, as DNA: TGCGCCAGCAGTAGAGGGGACACAGATACGCAGTATTTT. The encoded protein is CASSRGDTDTQYF.

The V and J genes are TRBV5-1 and TRBJ2-5; D is ambiguous. V was shortened by 7 bases and J by 4 bases, with 5 bases between the two germline ends. The length of the CDR3 is 10 residues. From germline, CDR1 is SGHRS and CDR2 YFSETQ. The CDR3 DNA reads as TGCGCCAGCGGCGGAGAGACCCAGTACTTC. It encodes CASGGETQYF.

This clonotype has ten or more counts. This CDR3 reads CSPDGQGLRSPLHF. The CDR3 coding sequence is TGCAGTCCAGACGGACAGGGCCTCCGTTCACCCCTCCACTTT. The genes are TRBV20-1 and TRBJ1-6; 8 bases fit TRBD1. J gave up 9 bases and V 8 bases, and 12 bases lay outside the gene matches. There are 14 residues in the CDR3. Germline V CDR1 and CDR2: DFQATT, SNEGSKA (reference sequence).

The sample holds a few counts of this clonotype. The rearrangement joins TRBV3-1 to TRBJ2-7; 9 bases fit TRBD1. Germline V gene data show CDR1 as LGHDT and CDR2 as YNNKEL (reference sequence). The CDR3 covers 14 residues. With V trimmed by 4 bases and J by 5 bases, 6 bases remained unmatched. The CDR3 reads CASSRGTGIDEQYF. The CDR3 nucleotides read TGTGCCAGCAGCCGAGGGACAGGGATCGACGAGCAGTACTTC.

The chain couples TRBV18 to TRBJ2-7; 12 bases line up with TRBD1. V trimming: 3 bases; J trimming: 7 bases; junction bases outside the gene matches: 7. CDR1 and CDR2 (germline): KGHSH, LQKENI. The length of the CDR3 is 15 residues. CDR3 nucleotides: TGTGCCAGCTCACCGCCGGGACAGGGGGCTCGGGAGCAGTACTTC. Encoded protein: CASSPPGQGAREQYF.

The V and J genes are TRBV10-1 and TRBJ1-6; D remains unclear. Trimming cost V 5 bases and J 6 bases, with 8 bases left between them. The CDR3 totals 13 residues. Germline CDR1 WNHNN, CDR2 SYGVQD (reference sequence). The CDR3 DNA reads as TGCGCCAGCAGTCGAAGCGGTAATTCACCCCTCCACTTT. Its protein product is CASSRSGNSPLHF.

This clonotype showed up just a few times. CDR3 in amino acids: CASSLEWNTIYF. The CDR3 DNA follows: TGTGCCAGCAGCTTAGAGTGGAACACCATATATTTT. V usage is TRBV7-2 and J usage is TRBJ1-3; D is unresolved. This CDR3 comprises 12 residues. Germline CDR1 SGHTA, CDR2 FQGNSA. Trimming removed 1 base from V and 7 bases from J, with 5 bases in between. Complete variable domain (other parts from reference TRBV7-2 and TRBJ1-3): GAGVSQSPSNKVTEKGKDVELRCDPISGHTALYWYRQSLGQGLEFLIYFQGNSAPDKSGLPSDRFSAERTGGSVSTLTIQRTQQEDSAVYLCASSLEWNTIYFGEGSWLTVV.